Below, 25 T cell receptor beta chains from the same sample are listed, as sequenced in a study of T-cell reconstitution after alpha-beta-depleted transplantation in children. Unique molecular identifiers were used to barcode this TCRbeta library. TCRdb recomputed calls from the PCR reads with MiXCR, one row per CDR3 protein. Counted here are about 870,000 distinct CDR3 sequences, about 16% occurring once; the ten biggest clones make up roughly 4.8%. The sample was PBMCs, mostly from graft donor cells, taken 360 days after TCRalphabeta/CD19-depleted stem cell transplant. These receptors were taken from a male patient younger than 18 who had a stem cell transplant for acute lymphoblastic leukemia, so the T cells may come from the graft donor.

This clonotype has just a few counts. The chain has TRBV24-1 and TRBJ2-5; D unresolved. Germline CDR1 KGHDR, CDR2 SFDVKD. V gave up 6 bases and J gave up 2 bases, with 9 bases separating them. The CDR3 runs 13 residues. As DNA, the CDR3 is TGTGCCACCAGTAGCCCACCACAAGAGACCCAGTACTTC. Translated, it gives CATSSPPQETQYF.

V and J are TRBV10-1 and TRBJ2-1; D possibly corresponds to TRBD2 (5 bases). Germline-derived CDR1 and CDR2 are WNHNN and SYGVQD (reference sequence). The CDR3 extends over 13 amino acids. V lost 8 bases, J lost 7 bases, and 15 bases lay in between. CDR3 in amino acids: CASAETGSNEQFF. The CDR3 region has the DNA TGCGCCAGCGCCGAGACGGGATCGAATGAGCAGTTCTTC.

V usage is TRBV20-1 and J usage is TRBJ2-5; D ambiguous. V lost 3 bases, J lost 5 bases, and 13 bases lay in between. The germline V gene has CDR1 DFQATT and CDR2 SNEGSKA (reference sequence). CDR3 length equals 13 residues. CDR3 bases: TGCAGTGCTAGCTGGGGTTTTCAGGAGACCCAGTACTTC. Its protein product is CSASWGFQETQYF.

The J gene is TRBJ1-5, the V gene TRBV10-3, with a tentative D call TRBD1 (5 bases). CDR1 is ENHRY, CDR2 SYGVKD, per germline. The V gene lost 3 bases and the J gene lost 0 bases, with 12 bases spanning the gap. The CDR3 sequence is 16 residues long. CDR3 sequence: CAISESRVNSNQPQHF. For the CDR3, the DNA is TGTGCCATCAGTGAAAGCAGGGTTAATAGCAATCAGCCCCAGCATTTT.

The DNA for the CDR3 is TGTGCCAGCAGCTTAGCGGGAGGACAGGGGAGCTACACCTTC. This translates into CASSLAGGQGSYTF. This chain uses TRBV7-9 with TRBJ1-2; 9 bases align to TRBD1. Trimming cost V 0 bases and J 9 bases; bases outside gene matches: 5. Germline V CDR1 and CDR2: SEHNR, FQNEAQ (reference sequence). This CDR3 spans 14 amino acids.

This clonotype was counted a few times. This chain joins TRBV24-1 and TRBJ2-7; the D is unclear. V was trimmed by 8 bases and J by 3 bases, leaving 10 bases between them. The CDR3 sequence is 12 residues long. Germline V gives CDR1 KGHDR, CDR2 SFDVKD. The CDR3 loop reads CATTIHFYEQYF. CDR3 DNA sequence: TGTGCCACCACCATCCACTTCTACGAGCAGTACTTC.

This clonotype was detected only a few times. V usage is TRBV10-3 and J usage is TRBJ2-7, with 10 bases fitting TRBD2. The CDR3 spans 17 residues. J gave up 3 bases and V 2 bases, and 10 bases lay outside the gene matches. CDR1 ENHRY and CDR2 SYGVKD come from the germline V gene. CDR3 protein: CAISEEGLASSFYEQYF. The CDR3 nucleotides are TGTGCCATCAGTGAGGAGGGACTAGCGAGTTCCTTCTACGAGCAGTACTTC.

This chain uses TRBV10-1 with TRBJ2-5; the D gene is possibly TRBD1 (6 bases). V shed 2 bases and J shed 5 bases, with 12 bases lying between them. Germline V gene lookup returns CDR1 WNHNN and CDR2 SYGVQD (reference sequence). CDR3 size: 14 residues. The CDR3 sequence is CASSEEGDFETQYF. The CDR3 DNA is TGCGCCAGCAGTGAGGAGGGGGATTTTGAGACCCAGTACTTC.

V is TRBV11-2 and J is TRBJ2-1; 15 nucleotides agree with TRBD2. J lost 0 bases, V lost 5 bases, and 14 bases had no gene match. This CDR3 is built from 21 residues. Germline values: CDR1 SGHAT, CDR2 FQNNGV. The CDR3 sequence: CASSRLPGTSGRRGSYNEQFF. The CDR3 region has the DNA TGTGCCAGCAGCCGGCTCCCCGGGACTAGCGGGAGGAGGGGCTCCTACAATGAGCAGTTCTTC.

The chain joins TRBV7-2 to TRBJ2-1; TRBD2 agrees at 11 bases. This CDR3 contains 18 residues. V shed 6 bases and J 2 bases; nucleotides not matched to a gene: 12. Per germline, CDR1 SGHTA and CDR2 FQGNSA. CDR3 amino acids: CASSGDRRLAGPYNEQFF. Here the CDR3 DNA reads TGTGCCAGCAGTGGAGACAGACGACTAGCGGGACCCTACAATGAGCAGTTCTTC.

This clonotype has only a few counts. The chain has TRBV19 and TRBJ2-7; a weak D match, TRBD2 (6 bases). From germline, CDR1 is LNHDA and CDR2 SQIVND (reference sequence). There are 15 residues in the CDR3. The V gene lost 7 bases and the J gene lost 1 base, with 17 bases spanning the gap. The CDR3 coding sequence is TGTGCCAGTACCCCGGGACTTGACGCTTCCTACGAGCAGTACTTC. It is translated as CASTPGLDASYEQYF.

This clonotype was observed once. The CDR3 bases are TGCGCCAGCAGCCAACCCACTAGGCGAGATACGCAGTATTTT. Protein: CASSQPTRRDTQYF. The chain couples TRBV4-1 to TRBJ2-3; tentative D call: TRBD2 (5 bases). CDR1 is MGHRA, CDR2 YSYEKL, per germline. Deletions cut 2 bases from V and 5 bases from J, with 11 bases between. The CDR3 runs 14 residues.

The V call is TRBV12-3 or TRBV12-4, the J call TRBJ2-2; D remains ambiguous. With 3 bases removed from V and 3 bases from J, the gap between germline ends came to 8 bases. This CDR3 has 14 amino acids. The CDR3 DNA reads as TGTGCCAGCAGTTTTGCTGGGGACACCGGGGAGCTGTTTTTT. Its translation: CASSFAGDTGELFF.

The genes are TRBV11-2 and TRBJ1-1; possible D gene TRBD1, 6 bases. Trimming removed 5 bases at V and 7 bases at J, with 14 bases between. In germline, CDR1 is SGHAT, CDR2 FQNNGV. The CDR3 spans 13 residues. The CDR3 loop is CASSPGQSLEAFF. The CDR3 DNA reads TGTGCCAGCAGCCCGGGACAAAGCCTTGAAGCTTTCTTT.

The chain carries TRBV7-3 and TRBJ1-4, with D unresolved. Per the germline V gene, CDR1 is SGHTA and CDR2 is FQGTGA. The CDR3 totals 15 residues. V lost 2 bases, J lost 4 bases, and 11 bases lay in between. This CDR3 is CASSLGRKRNEKLFF. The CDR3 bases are TGTGCCAGCAGCTTAGGACGGAAGCGTAATGAAAAACTGTTTTTT.

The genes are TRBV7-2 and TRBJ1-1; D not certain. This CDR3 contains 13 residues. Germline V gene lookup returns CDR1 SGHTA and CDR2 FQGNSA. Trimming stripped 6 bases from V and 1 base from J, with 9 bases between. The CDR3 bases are TGTGCCAGCAGTATTGAGGCGAACACTGAAGCTTTCTTT. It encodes CASSIEANTEAFF.

The DNA of the CDR3 is TGTGCCAGCAGCGGAAACAGGGTTGGCAATCAGCCCCAGCATTTT. This translates into CASSGNRVGNQPQHF. The genes are TRBV7-8 and TRBJ1-5; TRBD1 is a possible D gene (6 bases). The CDR3 contains 15 residues. V lost 5 bases, J lost 2 bases, and 13 bases lay in between. Germline-derived CDR1 and CDR2 are SGHVS and FQNEAQ.

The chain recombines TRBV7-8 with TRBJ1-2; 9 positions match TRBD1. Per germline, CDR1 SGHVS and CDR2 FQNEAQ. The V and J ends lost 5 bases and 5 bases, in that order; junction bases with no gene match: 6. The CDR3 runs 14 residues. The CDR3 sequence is CASSPSGTGYGYTF. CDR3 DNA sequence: TGTGCCAGCAGCCCATCCGGGACAGGGTATGGCTACACCTTC.

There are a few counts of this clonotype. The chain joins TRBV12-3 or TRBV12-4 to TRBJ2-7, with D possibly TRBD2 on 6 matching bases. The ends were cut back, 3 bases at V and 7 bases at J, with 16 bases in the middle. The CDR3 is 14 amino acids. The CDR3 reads CASSFSGRREEQYF. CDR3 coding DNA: TGTGCCAGCAGTTTCTCCGGGAGACGGGAAGAGCAGTACTTC.

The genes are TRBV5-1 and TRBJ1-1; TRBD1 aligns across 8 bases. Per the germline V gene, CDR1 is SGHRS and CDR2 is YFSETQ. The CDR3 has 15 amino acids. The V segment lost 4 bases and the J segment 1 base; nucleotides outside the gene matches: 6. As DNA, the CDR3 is TGCGCCAGCAGCCGGAATGACAGGGGGAACACTGAAGCTTTCTTT. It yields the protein CASSRNDRGNTEAFF.

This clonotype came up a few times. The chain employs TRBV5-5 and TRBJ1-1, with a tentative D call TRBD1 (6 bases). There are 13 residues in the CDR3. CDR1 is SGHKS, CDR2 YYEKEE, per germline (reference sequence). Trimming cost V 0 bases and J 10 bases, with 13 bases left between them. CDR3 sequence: CASSLVPRGLAFF. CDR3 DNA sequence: TGTGCCAGCAGCTTGGTTCCCAGGGGATTAGCTTTCTTT.

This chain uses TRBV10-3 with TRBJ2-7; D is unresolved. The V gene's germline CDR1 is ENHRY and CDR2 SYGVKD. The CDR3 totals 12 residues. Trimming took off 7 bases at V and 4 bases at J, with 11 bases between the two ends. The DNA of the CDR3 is TGTGCCATCAATCCCTCGACTTACGAGCAGTACTTC. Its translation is CAINPSTYEQYF.

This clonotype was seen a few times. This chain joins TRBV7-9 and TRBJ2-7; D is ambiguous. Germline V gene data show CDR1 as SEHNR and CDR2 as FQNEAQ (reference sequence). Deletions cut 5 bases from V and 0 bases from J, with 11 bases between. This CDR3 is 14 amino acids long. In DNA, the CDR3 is TGTGCCAGCAGCACGGGTGTGAGCTCCTACGAGCAGTACTTC. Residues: CASSTGVSSYEQYF.

CDR3 sequence: CASSWQGPYQPQHF. The CDR3 DNA reads TGTGCCAGCAGTTGGCAGGGTCCATATCAGCCCCAGCATTTT. This chain joins TRBV9 and TRBJ1-5; a possible D gene is TRBD1 (5 bases). V dropped 5 bases and J dropped 5 bases, with 14 bases sitting between them. Germline CDR1 SGDLS, CDR2 YYNGEE. This CDR3 has 14 residues.

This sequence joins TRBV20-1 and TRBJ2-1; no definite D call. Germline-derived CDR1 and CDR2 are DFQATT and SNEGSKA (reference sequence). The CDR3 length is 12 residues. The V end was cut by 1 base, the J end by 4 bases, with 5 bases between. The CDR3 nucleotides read TGCAGTGCTAGAGGGGATTACAATGAGCAGTTCTTC. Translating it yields CSARGDYNEQFF.